This is a list of T cell receptor beta chains from one sample in a study of T cells in localized non-small cell lung cancer. TCRdb's copy holds only in-frame clones and misses some; the assay was immunoSEQ multiplex PCR. The table has around 80,000 clones, about 78% seen once. Sequenced here: PBMCs, sampled before any cancer treatment. The receptors originated from a man between 40 and 70 years old with stage II squamous cell lung carcinoma. CDR3s include the opening cysteine and the closing phenylalanine or tryptophan. A D gene is named only where the DNA matches it firmly. Only part of the rows carry a size: once, few, many, or a class if the clone is expanded.

cdr3_aa: CASCQRGQFSSGNTIYF; cdr3_nt: TGTGCCAGTTGTCAACGGGGTCAGTTCTCCTCTGGAAACACCATATATTTT; clone_size: NA; d_call: NA; j_call: TRBJ1-3; v_call: TRBV19
cdr3_aa: CASSLQGGTEQYF; cdr3_nt: TGTGCCAGCAGCTTGCAGGGGGGGACCGAGCAGTACTTC; clone_size: NA; d_call: NA; j_call: TRBJ2-7; v_call: TRBV5-4
cdr3_aa: CASSQEARLSNTGELFF; cdr3_nt: TGCGCCAGCAGCCAAGAGGCCAGGCTTTCGAACACCGGGGAGCTGTTTTTT; clone_size: NA; d_call: NA; j_call: TRBJ2-2; v_call: TRBV4-3
cdr3_aa: CASSPWGGDPTYEQYF; cdr3_nt: TGTGCCAGCAGCCCGTGGGGGGGAGACCCCACCTACGAGCAGTACTTC; clone_size: NA; d_call: TRBD2; j_call: TRBJ2-7; v_call: TRBV7-8
cdr3_aa: CASSPETSNSPLHF; cdr3_nt: TGTGCCAGCTCACCAGAAACCAGTAATTCACCCCTCCACTTT; clone_size: NA; d_call: NA; j_call: TRBJ1-6; v_call: TRBV18
cdr3_aa: CASMREDTQYF; cdr3_nt: TGTGCCAGCATGAGGGAAGATACGCAGTATTTT; clone_size: NA; d_call: NA; j_call: TRBJ2-3; v_call: TRBV2
cdr3_aa: CASSFRFEGTDTEAFF; cdr3_nt: TGCGCCAGCAGCTTTCGATTCGAGGGAACTGACACTGAAGCTTTCTTT; clone_size: NA; d_call: NA; j_call: TRBJ1-1; v_call: TRBV5-1
cdr3_aa: CASSGDSNEQFF; cdr3_nt: TGTGCCAGCAGTGGGGACAGCAATGAGCAGTTCTTC; clone_size: NA; d_call: TRBD1; j_call: TRBJ2-1; v_call: TRBV6-6
cdr3_aa: CASSYSPQGYTEAFF; cdr3_nt: TGTGCCAGCAGTTACTCCCCACAGGGGTACACTGAAGCTTTCTTT; clone_size: once; d_call: TRBD1; j_call: TRBJ1-1; v_call: TRBV6-6
cdr3_aa: CAISVNSGVDQPQHF; cdr3_nt: TGTGCCATCAGCGTCAACAGTGGGGTAGACCAGCCCCAGCATTTT; clone_size: NA; d_call: NA; j_call: TRBJ1-5; v_call: TRBV10-3
cdr3_aa: CASSSGGVTYNEQFF; cdr3_nt: TGTGCCAGCTCGAGCGGGGGTGTTACCTACAATGAGCAGTTCTTC; clone_size: NA; d_call: TRBD2; j_call: TRBJ2-1; v_call: TRBV9
cdr3_aa: CASSGTGRAETQYF; cdr3_nt: TGTGCCAGCAGCGGCACAGGGAGGGCGGAGACCCAGTACTTC; clone_size: NA; d_call: NA; j_call: TRBJ2-5; v_call: TRBV5-4
cdr3_aa: CASSSRVFGPGNYGYTF; cdr3_nt: TGTGCCAGCAGTTCTCGGGTTTTCGGTCCGGGAAACTATGGCTACACCTTC; clone_size: NA; d_call: NA; j_call: TRBJ1-2; v_call: TRBV27
cdr3_aa: CASSQDLALGQGALAKNIQYF; cdr3_nt: TGCGCCAGCAGCCAAGATCTTGCTCTAGGACAGGGGGCTTTGGCCAAAAACATTCAGTACTTC; clone_size: NA; d_call: TRBD1; j_call: TRBJ2-4; v_call: TRBV4-3
cdr3_aa: CASSEEGGSYEQYF; cdr3_nt: TGTGCCAGCAGTGAAGAGGGGGGTTCCTACGAGCAGTACTTC; clone_size: NA; d_call: NA; j_call: TRBJ2-7; v_call: TRBV2
cdr3_aa: CASSQDLRGTASMNTEAFF; cdr3_nt: TGTGCCAGCAGCCAAGATCTAAGAGGGACAGCAAGTATGAACACTGAAGCTTTCTTT; clone_size: once; d_call: TRBD1; j_call: TRBJ1-1; v_call: TRBV4-2
cdr3_aa: CASSLLNEQFF; cdr3_nt: TGTGCCAGCAGCCTTCTCAATGAGCAGTTCTTC; clone_size: NA; d_call: NA; j_call: TRBJ2-1; v_call: TRBV7-2
cdr3_aa: CASRGPGAIHQPQHF; cdr3_nt: TGTGCCAGTAGAGGCCCGGGGGCTATTCATCAGCCCCAGCATTTT; clone_size: NA; d_call: NA; j_call: TRBJ1-5; v_call: TRBV19
cdr3_aa: CASSRGPQETQYF; cdr3_nt: TGTGCCAGCAGTAGGGGGCCCCAAGAGACCCAGTACTTC; clone_size: NA; d_call: TRBD1; j_call: TRBJ2-5; v_call: TRBV6-5
cdr3_aa: CASSMRETEAFF; cdr3_nt: TGTGCCAGTAGTATGAGGGAGACTGAAGCTTTCTTT; clone_size: NA; d_call: NA; j_call: TRBJ1-1; v_call: TRBV19
cdr3_aa: CASSPPPGTDYGYTF; cdr3_nt: TGTGCCAGCAGCCCACCCCCCGGGACAGACTATGGCTACACCTTC; clone_size: few; d_call: TRBD1; j_call: TRBJ1-2; v_call: TRBV14
cdr3_aa: CASSWSQSSYNSPLHF; cdr3_nt: TGCGCCAGCAGCTGGTCGCAGAGCTCCTATAATTCACCCCTCCACTTT; clone_size: many; d_call: NA; j_call: TRBJ1-6; v_call: TRBV5-1